Given below is one T cell receptor beta chain in context. Its antigen is undetermined. V was clipped by 3 bases and J by 0 bases, with 10 bases between them. Germline V CDR1 and CDR2: SGDLS, YYNGEE. The CDR3 has 15 amino acids. The sample is drawn from a study of T cells in localized non-small cell lung cancer. Some clones are missing from TCRdb's copy, which holds only in-frame ones; the method was immunoSEQ multiplex PCR. The top ten clones hold less than 20% of a sample with 40,000 to 60,000 clones, more than 85% of them seen once. Overall study findings and caveats: Uninvolved adjacent lung had more T cell clonality than any other tissue, topping tumor. Owing to sequencing of a solitary tumor region, heterogeneity cannot be discounted.

This sample comprised PBMCs, obtained before any cancer treatment. This clonotype was sampled from a female donor with stage II lung adenocarcinoma. The chain is built from TRBV9 and TRBJ1-3; D is ambiguous. CDR3 sequence: CASSAYGVSGNTIYF. The CDR3 bases are TGTGCCAGCAGCGCCTACGGGGTCTCTGGAAACACCATATATTTT.